This T cell receptor (beta chain) was found in a study of blood T cell repertoires in COVID-19. Study at large: Some COVID-19 samples were acute and others convalescent; all came from the United States, Italy and Spain. PBMCs, B-cell-depleted T cells, or T cells were the source of the cDNA or gDNA that made up the material.

Using immunoSEQ multiplex PCR, the repertoire was profiled, and TCRdb retains in-frame clones only, with some absent. The repertoire has roughly 150,000 clones, 84% of them found once; the top ten carry about 7.8%. Germline CDR1 is LGHDT and CDR2 is YNNKEL (reference sequence). V was clipped by 1 base and J by 7 bases, with 8 bases between them. This CDR3 region has 14 residues. The chain is built from TRBV3-1 (or the pseudogene TRBV3-2) and TRBJ1-6; D is unclear. The sequencing input was peripheral blood. The sequence derives from a woman aged 45-60 years in a cohort sampled during active or convalescent COVID-19. CDR3 region: CASSQAVPNSPLHF. The DNA of the CDR3 is TGTGCCAGCAGCCAAGCGGTTCCCAATTCACCCCTCCACTTT.